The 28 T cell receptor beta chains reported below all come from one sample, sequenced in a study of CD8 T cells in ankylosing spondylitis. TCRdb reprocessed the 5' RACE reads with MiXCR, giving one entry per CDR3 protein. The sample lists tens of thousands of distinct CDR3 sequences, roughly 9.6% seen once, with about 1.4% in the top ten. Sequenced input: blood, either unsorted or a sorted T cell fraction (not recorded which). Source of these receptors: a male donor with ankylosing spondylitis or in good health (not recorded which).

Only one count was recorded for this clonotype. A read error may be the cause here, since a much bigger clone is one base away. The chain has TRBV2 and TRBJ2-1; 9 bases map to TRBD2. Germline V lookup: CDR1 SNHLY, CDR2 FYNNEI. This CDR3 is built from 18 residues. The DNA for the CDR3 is TGTACCAGCAGTTTGTTTGCGGGGGGGCGCCGTGCGGACGGTGAGCAGTTCTTC. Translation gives CTSSLFAGGRRADGEQFF.

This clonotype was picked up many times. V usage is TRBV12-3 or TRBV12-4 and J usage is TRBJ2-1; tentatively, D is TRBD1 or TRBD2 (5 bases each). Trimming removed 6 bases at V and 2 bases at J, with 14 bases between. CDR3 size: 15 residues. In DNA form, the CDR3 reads TGTGCCAGCAGCCGACGGGACCGAGCCTACAATGAGCAGTTCTTC. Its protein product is CASSRRDRAYNEQFF.

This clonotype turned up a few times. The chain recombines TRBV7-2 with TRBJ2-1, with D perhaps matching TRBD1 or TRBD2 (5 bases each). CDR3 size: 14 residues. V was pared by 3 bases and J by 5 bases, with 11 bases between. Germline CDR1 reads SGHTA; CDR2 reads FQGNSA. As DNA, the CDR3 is TGTGCCAGCAGCTTTCCGGGGACGCACAATGAGCAGTTCTTC. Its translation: CASSFPGTHNEQFF. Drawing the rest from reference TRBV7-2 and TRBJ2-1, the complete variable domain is GAGVSQSPSNKVTEKGKDVELRCDPISGHTALYWYRQSLGQGLEFLIYFQGNSAPDKSGLPSDRFSAERTGGSVSTLTIQRTQQEDSAVYLCASSFPGTHNEQFFGPGTRLTVL.

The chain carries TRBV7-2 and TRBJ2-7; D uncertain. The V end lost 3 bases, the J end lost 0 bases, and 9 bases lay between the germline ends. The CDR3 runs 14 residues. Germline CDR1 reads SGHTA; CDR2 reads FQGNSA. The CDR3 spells CASSLASSSYEQYF. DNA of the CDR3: TGTGCCAGCAGCTTGGCATCTAGCTCCTACGAGCAGTACTTC.

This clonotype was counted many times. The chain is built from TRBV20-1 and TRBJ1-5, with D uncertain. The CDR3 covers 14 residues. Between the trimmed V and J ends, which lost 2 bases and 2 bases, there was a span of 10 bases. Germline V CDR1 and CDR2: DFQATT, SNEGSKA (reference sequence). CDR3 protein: CSARRTVGNQPQHF. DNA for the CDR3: TGCAGTGCTAGACGGACGGTGGGCAATCAGCCCCAGCATTTT.

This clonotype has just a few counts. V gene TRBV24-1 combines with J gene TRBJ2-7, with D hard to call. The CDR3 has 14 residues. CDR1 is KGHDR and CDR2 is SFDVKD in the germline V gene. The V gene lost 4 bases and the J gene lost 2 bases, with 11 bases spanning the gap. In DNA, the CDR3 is TGTGCCACCAGTGACAGCCTACCTCCCTACGAGCAGTACTTC. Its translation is CATSDSLPPYEQYF.

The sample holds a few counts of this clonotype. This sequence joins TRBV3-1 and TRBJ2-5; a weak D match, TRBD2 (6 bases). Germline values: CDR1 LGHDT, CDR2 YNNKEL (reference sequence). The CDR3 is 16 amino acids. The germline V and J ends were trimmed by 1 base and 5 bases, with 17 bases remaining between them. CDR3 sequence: CASSQGSRGQGETQYF. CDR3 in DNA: TGTGCCAGCAGCCAAGGATCGCGGGGCCAAGGGGAGACCCAGTACTTC.

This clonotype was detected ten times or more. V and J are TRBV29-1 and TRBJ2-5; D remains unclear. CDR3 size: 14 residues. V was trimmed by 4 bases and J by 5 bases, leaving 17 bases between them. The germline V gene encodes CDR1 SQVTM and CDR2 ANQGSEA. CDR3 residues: CSVGQIGGKETQYF. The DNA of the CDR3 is TGCAGCGTTGGTCAGATAGGTGGTAAGGAGACCCAGTACTTC.

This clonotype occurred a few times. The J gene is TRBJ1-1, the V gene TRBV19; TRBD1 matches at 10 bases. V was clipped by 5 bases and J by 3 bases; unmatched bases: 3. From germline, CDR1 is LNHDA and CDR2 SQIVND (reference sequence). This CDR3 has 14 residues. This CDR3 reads CASSSDRGYTEAFF. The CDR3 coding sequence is TGTGCCAGTAGTTCGGACAGGGGGTACACTGAAGCTTTCTTT.

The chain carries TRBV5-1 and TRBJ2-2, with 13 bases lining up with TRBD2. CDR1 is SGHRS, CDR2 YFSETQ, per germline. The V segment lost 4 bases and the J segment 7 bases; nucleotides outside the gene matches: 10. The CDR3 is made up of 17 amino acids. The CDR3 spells CASSQGLAGNLGGELFF. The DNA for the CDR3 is TGCGCCAGCAGCCAGGGACTAGCGGGGAACCTCGGCGGGGAGCTGTTTTTT.

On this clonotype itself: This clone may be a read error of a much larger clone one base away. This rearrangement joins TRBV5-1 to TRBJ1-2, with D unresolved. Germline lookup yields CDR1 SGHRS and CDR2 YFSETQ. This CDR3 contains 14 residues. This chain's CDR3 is CVSSLQLANYGYTF. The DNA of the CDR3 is TGCGTCAGCAGCTTGCAGTTAGCTAACTATGGCTACACCTTC. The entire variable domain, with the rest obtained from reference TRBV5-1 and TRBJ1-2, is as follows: KAGVTQTPRYLIKTRGQQVTLSCSPISGHRSVSWYQQTPGQGLQFLFEYFSETQRNKGNFPGRFSGRQFSNSRSEMNVSTLELGDSALYLCVSSLQLANYGYTFGSGTRLTVV.

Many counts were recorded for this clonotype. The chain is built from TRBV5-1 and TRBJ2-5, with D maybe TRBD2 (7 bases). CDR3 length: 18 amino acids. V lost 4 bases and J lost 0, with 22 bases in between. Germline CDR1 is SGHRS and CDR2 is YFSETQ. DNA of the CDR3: TGCGCCAGCAGCCCGGGCCACGTTGGGGGGGCTTACCAAGAGACCCAGTACTTC. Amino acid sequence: CASSPGHVGGAYQETQYF.

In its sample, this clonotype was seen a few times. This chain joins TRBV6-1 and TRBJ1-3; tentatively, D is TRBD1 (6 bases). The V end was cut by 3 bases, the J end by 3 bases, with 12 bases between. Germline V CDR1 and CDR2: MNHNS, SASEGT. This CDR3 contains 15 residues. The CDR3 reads CASSDGGLIGNTIYF. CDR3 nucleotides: TGTGCCAGCAGTGATGGGGGCCTTATTGGAAACACCATATATTTT.

The CDR3 DNA follows: TGTGCCAGCAGCGGAGACACCGGGGAGCTGTTTTTT. Translating it yields CASSGDTGELFF. This rearrangement joins TRBV2 to TRBJ2-2; no reliable D call. Trimming removed 6 bases from V and 3 bases from J, with 5 bases in between. This CDR3 has 12 residues. CDR1 SNHLY and CDR2 FYNNEI come from the germline V gene.

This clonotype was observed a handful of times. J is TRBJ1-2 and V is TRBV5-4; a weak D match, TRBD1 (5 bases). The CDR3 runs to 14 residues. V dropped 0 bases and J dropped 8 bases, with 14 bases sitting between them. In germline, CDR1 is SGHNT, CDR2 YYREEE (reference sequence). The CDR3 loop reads CASSLVAGTDGYTF. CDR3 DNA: TGTGCCAGCAGCTTGGTAGCAGGGACGGACGGCTACACCTTC.

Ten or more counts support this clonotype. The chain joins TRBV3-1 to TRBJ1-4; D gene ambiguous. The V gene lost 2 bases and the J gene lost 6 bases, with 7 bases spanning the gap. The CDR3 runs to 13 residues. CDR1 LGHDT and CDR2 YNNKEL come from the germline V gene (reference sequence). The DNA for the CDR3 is TGTGCCAGCAGCCAAAGTGGGGATGAAAAACTGTTTTTT. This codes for CASSQSGDEKLFF. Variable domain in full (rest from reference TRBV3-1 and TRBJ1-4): DTAVSQTPKYLVTQMGNDKSIKCEQNLGHDTMYWYKQDSKKFLKIMFSYNNKELIINETVPNRFSPKSPDKAHLNLHINSLELGDSAVYFCASSQSGDEKLFFGSGTQLSVL.

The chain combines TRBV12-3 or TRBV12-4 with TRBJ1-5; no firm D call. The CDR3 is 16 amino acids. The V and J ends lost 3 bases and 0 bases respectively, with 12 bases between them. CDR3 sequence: CASSFAGRNSNQPQHF. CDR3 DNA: TGTGCCAGCAGTTTCGCCGGACGGAATAGCAATCAGCCCCAGCATTTT.

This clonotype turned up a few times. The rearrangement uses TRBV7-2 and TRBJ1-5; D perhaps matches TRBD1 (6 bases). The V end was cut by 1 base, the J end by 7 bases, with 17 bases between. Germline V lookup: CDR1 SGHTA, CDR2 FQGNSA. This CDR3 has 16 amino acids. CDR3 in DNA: TGTGCCAGCAGCTTAGTTTCGGGGGGCGCGGAGCAGCCCCAGCATTTT. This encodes CASSLVSGGAEQPQHF.

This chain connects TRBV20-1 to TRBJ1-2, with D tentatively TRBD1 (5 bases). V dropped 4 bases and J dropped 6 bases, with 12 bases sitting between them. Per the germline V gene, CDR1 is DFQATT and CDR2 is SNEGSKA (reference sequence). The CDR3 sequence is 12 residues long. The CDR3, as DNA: TGCAGTGCTAACATAGGAGGGGATGGCTACACCTTC. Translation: CSANIGGDGYTF.

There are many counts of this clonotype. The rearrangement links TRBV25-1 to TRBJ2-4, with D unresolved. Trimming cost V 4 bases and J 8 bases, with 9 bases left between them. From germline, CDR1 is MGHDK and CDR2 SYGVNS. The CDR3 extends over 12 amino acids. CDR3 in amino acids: CASSGNSDIQYF. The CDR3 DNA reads TGTGCCAGCAGTGGAAATAGTGACATTCAGTACTTC.

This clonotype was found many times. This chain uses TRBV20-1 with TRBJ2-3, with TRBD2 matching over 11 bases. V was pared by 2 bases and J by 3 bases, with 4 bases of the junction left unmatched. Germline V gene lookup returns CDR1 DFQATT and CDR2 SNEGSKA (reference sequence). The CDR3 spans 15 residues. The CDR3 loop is CSARRPSGGTDTQYF. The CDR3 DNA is TGCAGTGCTAGAAGGCCTAGCGGGGGGACAGATACGCAGTATTTT.

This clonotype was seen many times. DNA of the CDR3: TGTGCCAGCAGTCCCAGGACAGGGAGGTACGAGCAGTACTTC. It specifies CASSPRTGRYEQYF. V usage is TRBV6-1 and J usage is TRBJ2-7, with 8 nucleotides matching TRBD1. This CDR3 is built from 14 residues. Germline lookup yields CDR1 MNHNS and CDR2 SASEGT. With V trimmed by 5 bases and J by 4 bases, 7 bases remained unmatched.

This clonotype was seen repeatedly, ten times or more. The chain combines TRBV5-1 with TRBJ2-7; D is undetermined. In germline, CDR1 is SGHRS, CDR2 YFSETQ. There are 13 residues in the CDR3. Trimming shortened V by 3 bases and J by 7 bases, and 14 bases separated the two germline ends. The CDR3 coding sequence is TGCGCCAGCAGCTCGGACGGCCAGCTGGAGCAGTACTTC. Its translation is CASSSDGQLEQYF.

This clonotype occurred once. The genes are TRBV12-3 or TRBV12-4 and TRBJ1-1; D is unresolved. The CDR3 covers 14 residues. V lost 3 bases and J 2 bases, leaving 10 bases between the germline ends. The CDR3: CASSLVRHNTEAFF. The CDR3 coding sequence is TGTGCCAGCAGTTTGGTGCGCCACAACACTGAAGCTTTCTTT.

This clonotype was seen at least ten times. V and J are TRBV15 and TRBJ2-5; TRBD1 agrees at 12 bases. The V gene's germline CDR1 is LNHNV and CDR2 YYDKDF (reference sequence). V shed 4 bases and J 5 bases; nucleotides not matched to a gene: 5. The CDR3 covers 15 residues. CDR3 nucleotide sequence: TGTGCCACCAGCACTCGGGACAGGGGGCGGGAGACCCAGTACTTC. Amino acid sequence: CATSTRDRGRETQYF.

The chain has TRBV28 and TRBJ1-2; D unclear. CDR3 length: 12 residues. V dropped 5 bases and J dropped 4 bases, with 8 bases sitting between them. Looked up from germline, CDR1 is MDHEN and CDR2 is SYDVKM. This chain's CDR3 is CASSPMGYGYTF. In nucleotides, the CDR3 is TGTGCCAGCAGTCCTATGGGCTATGGCTACACCTTC.

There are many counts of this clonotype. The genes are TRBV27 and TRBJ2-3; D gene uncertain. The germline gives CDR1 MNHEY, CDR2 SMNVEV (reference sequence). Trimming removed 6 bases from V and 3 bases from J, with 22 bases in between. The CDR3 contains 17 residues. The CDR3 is CASSSPFGLWDTDTQYF. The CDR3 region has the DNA TGTGCCAGCAGCTCCCCGTTCGGCCTTTGGGATACAGATACGCAGTATTTT.

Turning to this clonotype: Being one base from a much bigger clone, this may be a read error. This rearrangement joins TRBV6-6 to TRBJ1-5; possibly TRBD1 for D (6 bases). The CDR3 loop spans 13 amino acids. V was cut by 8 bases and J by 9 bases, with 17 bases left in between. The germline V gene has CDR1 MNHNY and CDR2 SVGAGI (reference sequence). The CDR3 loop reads CASVGGPHPPQHF. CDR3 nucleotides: TGTGCCAGCGTAGGGGGGCCTCATCCGCCCCAGCATTTT.